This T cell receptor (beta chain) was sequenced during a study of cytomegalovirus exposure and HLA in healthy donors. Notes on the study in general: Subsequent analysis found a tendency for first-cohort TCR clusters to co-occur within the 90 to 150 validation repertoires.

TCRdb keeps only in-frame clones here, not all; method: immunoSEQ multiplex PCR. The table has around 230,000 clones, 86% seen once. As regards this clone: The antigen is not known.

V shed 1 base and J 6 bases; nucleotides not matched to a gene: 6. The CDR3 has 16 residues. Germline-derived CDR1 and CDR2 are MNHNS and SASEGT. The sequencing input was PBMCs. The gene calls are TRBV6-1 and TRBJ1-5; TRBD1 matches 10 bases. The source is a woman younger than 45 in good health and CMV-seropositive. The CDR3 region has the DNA TGTGCCAGCAGTGAAGGACAGGGGGCAGGTAGTCAGCCCCAGCATTTT. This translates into CASSEGQGAGSQPQHF.